A selection of T cell receptor beta chains follows, all from one sample in a study of blood T cells in healthy people across ages. TCRdb used MiXCR to reprocess the 5' RACE reads, holding one entry per CDR3 protein. The sample records more than 900,000 distinct CDR3 sequences, around 25% being singletons. These data also featured in a second study, about T cells of mothers and their children.

Sequences were obtained from blood. The receptors shown here come from a girl aged 2 to 10 in good health. The CDR3 runs from the conserved cysteine through the conserved F or W. Fields, in order: V gene, J gene, CDR3 protein.

v_gene: TRBV20-1; j_gene: TRBJ2-7; CDR3aa: CSALSGSSYEQYF
v_gene: TRBV29-1; j_gene: TRBJ2-3; CDR3aa: CSVDLKKGEDTQYF
v_gene: TRBV28; j_gene: TRBJ2-1; CDR3aa: CASSFIAGGEVEQFF
v_gene: TRBV24-1; j_gene: TRBJ1-2; CDR3aa: CATSDLRGQGLYGYTF
v_gene: TRBV5-1; j_gene: TRBJ2-7; CDR3aa: CASSQGLGEQYF
v_gene: TRBV9; j_gene: TRBJ2-1; CDR3aa: CASSEVGGGTGDEQFF
v_gene: TRBV7-2; j_gene: TRBJ2-5; CDR3aa: CASSLPFGAGEETQYF
v_gene: TRBV7-6; j_gene: TRBJ2-7; CDR3aa: CASSRGASHPRGFEQYF
v_gene: TRBV6-1; j_gene: TRBJ2-5; CDR3aa: CASRSYGRNSQETQYF
v_gene: TRBV20-1; j_gene: TRBJ1-1; CDR3aa: CSARREPNTEAFF
v_gene: TRBV6-1; j_gene: TRBJ2-3; CDR3aa: CASGGLASDTQYF
v_gene: TRBV7-8; j_gene: TRBJ2-1; CDR3aa: CASSRRRGGYNEQFF
v_gene: TRBV13; j_gene: TRBJ2-1; CDR3aa: CASSLRDRGPYNEQFF
v_gene: TRBV6-5; j_gene: TRBJ1-4; CDR3aa: CASSYGSEQNEKLFF
v_gene: TRBV6-1; j_gene: TRBJ1-1; CDR3aa: CASSGGQGNTEAFF
v_gene: TRBV9; j_gene: TRBJ2-1; CDR3aa: CASSQREGRSYNEQFF
v_gene: TRBV10-3; j_gene: TRBJ2-1; CDR3aa: CATGLAGANEQFF
v_gene: TRBV20-1; j_gene: TRBJ2-5; CDR3aa: CSAGRPRGRETQYF
v_gene: TRBV19; j_gene: TRBJ2-2; CDR3aa: CASSAYRRDYTGELFF
v_gene: TRBV7-2; j_gene: TRBJ2-5; CDR3aa: CASSYHGAYQETQYF
v_gene: TRBV9; j_gene: TRBJ2-2; CDR3aa: CASSVDPKGGGNTGELFF
v_gene: TRBV6-2/TRBV6-3; j_gene: -; CDR3aa: CASGSLQETQYF
v_gene: TRBV20-1; j_gene: TRBJ1-4; CDR3aa: CSAIWAEKLFF
v_gene: TRBV27; j_gene: TRBJ1-2; CDR3aa: CASSSSLGAGGYTF
v_gene: TRBV6-2/TRBV6-3; j_gene: TRBJ2-7; CDR3aa: CASGGARREQYF
v_gene: TRBV20-1; j_gene: TRBJ1-1; CDR3aa: CSARRGANTEAFF
v_gene: TRBV29-1; j_gene: TRBJ2-5; CDR3aa: CSVGKTSQETQYF
v_gene: TRBV7-3; j_gene: TRBJ2-7; CDR3aa: CASSLKGDSYEQYF
v_gene: TRBV11-2; j_gene: TRBJ2-1; CDR3aa: CASSLPAGGNNEQFF
v_gene: TRBV20-1; j_gene: TRBJ2-7; CDR3aa: CSARVLGQPYEQYF
v_gene: TRBV5-6; j_gene: TRBJ1-2; CDR3aa: CASSHRQGAYGYTF
v_gene: TRBV12-3/TRBV12-4; j_gene: TRBJ2-5; CDR3aa: CASSWGPSETQYF
v_gene: TRBV6-5; j_gene: TRBJ1-2; CDR3aa: CASSPPGTDYGYTF
v_gene: TRBV5-6; j_gene: TRBJ1-4; CDR3aa: CASSSDGTGRNEKLFF
v_gene: TRBV6-1; j_gene: TRBJ1-4; CDR3aa: CASSDVAAFDNEKLFF
v_gene: TRBV5-4; j_gene: TRBJ1-4; CDR3aa: CASSSRAGGHEKLFF
v_gene: TRBV18; j_gene: TRBJ1-2; CDR3aa: CASSESSDRGYGYTF
v_gene: TRBV28; j_gene: TRBJ2-5; CDR3aa: CASSSLGREGIREQYF
v_gene: TRBV6-1; j_gene: -; CDR3aa: CASNHLAGGNNEQFF
v_gene: TRBV10-3; j_gene: TRBJ2-6; CDR3aa: CAISGEFSGANVLTF